This T cell receptor beta chain was identified in a study of cytomegalovirus exposure and HLA in healthy donors. PCR was performed using 60 Vbeta and 13 Jbeta primers. Assay: immunoSEQ multiplex PCR; the TCRdb copy retains only in-frame clones and omits some. Here the sample spans fewer than 150,000 clones, roughly 77% being singletons. This clone has a single count. This CDR3 is built from 22 residues. After removal of 1 base from V and 2 bases from J, the junction contained 17 bases not matched to a gene. Germline CDR1 reads SGHTA; CDR2 reads FQGTGA. This TCR came from a young man in good health. V is TRBV7-3 and J is TRBJ2-3, with TRBD2 identical over 14 bases. The sequenced sample consisted of PBMCs. The CDR3 region has the DNA TGTGCCAGCAGCTTAAGGCTAACCGGGACTAGCGGGAGCGGGGGCAACACAGATACGCAGTATTTT. Translating gives CASSLRLTGTSGSGGNTDTQYF.